These 17 T cell receptor beta chains were sequenced from one sample in a study of T-cell reconstitution after alpha-beta-depleted transplantation in children. TCRbeta library construction was performed incorporating unique molecular identifiers. TCRdb reprocessed the PCR reads with MiXCR, giving one entry per CDR3 protein. The profile covers around 700,000 distinct CDR3 sequences, with 13% appearing a single time and 0.79% taken by the ten largest. This specimen was PBMCs, taken before TCRalphabeta/CD19-depleted stem cell transplant. The receptors come from a girl aged 2 to 10 with congenital amegakaryocytic thrombocytopenia, due to receive a stem cell transplant.

The sample holds many counts of this clonotype. The rearrangement links TRBV20-1 to TRBJ2-7; 9 bases are a match to TRBD1. The length of the CDR3 is 13 residues. The V gene end was trimmed by 4 bases and the J gene end by 5 bases; junction bases not matched to a gene: 6. Germline lookup yields CDR1 DFQATT and CDR2 SNEGSKA (reference sequence). The CDR3 spells CSAIRDRVDEQYF. The CDR3 DNA reads as TGCAGTGCTATCCGGGACAGGGTGGACGAGCAGTACTTC.

This clonotype showed up just a few times. The chain uses TRBV20-1 and TRBJ2-3; D remains ambiguous. V gave up 6 bases and J gave up 3 bases, with 10 bases separating them. CDR1 and CDR2 (germline): DFQATT, SNEGSKA (reference sequence). This CDR3 has 12 residues. CDR3: CSANVPTDTQYF. CDR3 in DNA: TGCAGTGCCAACGTTCCAACAGATACGCAGTATTTT.

The V gene is TRBV18, the J gene TRBJ1-4, with no clear D. The CDR3 is 16 residues long. V lost 6 bases and J 1 base, leaving 15 bases between the germline ends. Looked up from germline, CDR1 is KGHSH and CDR2 is LQKENI. The CDR3 reads CASSRGLAVTNEKLFF. The CDR3 DNA follows: TGTGCCAGCTCCCGTGGACTAGCGGTAACTAATGAAAAACTGTTTTTT.

The chain is built from TRBV6-2 or TRBV6-3 and TRBJ2-2; tentatively, D is TRBD2 (10 bases). Germline-derived CDR1 and CDR2 are MNHEY and SVGEGT. The CDR3 extends over 20 amino acids. Trimming took off 5 bases at V and 7 bases at J, with 32 bases between the two ends. The CDR3 loop is CASSTGTGQGLAALGGELFF. DNA for the CDR3: TGTGCCAGCAGTACCGGGACAGGGCAAGGACTAGCGGCTCTGGGCGGGGAGCTGTTTTTT.

This clonotype was counted at least ten times. This chain connects TRBV12-3 or TRBV12-4 to TRBJ2-1; D gene uncertain. The CDR3 is 10 residues long. With 8 bases removed from V and 5 bases from J, the gap between germline ends came to 4 bases. The CDR3 DNA reads TGTGCCAGCCAGAACAATGAGCAGTTCTTC. Protein: CASQNNEQFF.

The chain is built from TRBV5-1 and TRBJ2-7; D is unclear. This CDR3 has 16 residues. Germline CDR1 and CDR2: SGHRS and YFSETQ. Between the trimmed V and J ends, which lost 0 bases and 2 bases, there was a span of 15 bases. CDR3 residues: CASSLDFSVGTYEQYF. The CDR3, as DNA: TGCGCCAGCAGCTTGGACTTTTCAGTGGGCACCTACGAGCAGTACTTC.

The chain joins TRBV29-1 to TRBJ2-3, with a tentative D call TRBD2 (5 bases). Germline CDR1 is SQVTM and CDR2 is ANQGSEA. V gave up 6 bases and J gave up 2 bases, with 21 bases separating them. The CDR3 has 16 residues. CDR3 in amino acids: CSVITRFEGNTDTQYF. CDR3 DNA sequence: TGCAGCGTCATCACCCGTTTTGAGGGAAACACAGATACGCAGTATTTT.

This clonotype was seen a handful of times. V gene TRBV3-1 combines with J gene TRBJ2-3, with 8 bases fitting TRBD2. Germline V CDR1 and CDR2: LGHDT, YNNKEL (reference sequence). Trimming took 4 bases from V and 5 from J; bases not matched to a gene: 11. The CDR3 contains 16 residues. The CDR3 nucleotides are TGTGCCAGCAGCCTTAGATCTCCGGGACTAGAAGATACGCAGTATTTT. Its translation: CASSLRSPGLEDTQYF.

In its sample, this clonotype was seen a few times. V gene TRBV15 combines with J gene TRBJ2-5; weak D call: TRBD2 (5 bases). Germline loops: CDR1 LNHNV, CDR2 YYDKDF (reference sequence). This CDR3 contains 12 residues. Trimming removed 3 bases from V and 8 bases from J, with 10 bases in between. CDR3 region: CATSSGGGTQYF. CDR3 bases: TGTGCCACCAGCAGTGGAGGAGGTACCCAGTACTTC.

This clonotype showed up just a few times. The chain links TRBV19 to TRBJ2-7, with D unclear. The CDR3 length is 14 residues. V was pared by 6 bases and J by 3 bases, with 15 bases between. Germline lookup yields CDR1 LNHDA and CDR2 SQIVND (reference sequence). Here the CDR3 DNA reads TGTGCCAGTAGCCTCCCCGGACCCCACTACGAGCAGTACTTC. This gives the protein CASSLPGPHYEQYF.

The chain uses TRBV12-3 or TRBV12-4 and TRBJ1-2, with D possibly matching TRBD1 (5 bases). Between the trimmed V and J ends, which lost 3 bases and 6 bases, there was a span of 17 bases. This CDR3 is built from 15 residues. DNA for the CDR3: TGTGCCAGCAGTTTTACTAGGGGTTTGAGTAATGGCTACACCTTC. Protein sequence: CASSFTRGLSNGYTF.

This clonotype has a count of ten or more. The CDR3 DNA follows: TGCAGTGCTAGAGATCTTATAGCGGTAGGCACAGATACGCAGTATTTT. Translating gives CSARDLIAVGTDTQYF. The chain recombines TRBV20-1 with TRBJ2-3; perhaps TRBD2 as D (6 bases). The germline V and J ends were trimmed by 0 bases and 1 base, with 14 bases remaining between them. The CDR3 length is 16 residues. The germline V gene has CDR1 DFQATT and CDR2 SNEGSKA (reference sequence).

This clonotype showed up many times. The gene calls are TRBV20-1 and TRBJ2-7; possible D gene TRBD1, 6 bases. The CDR3 length is 12 residues. The V and J ends lost 3 bases and 3 bases respectively, with 9 bases between them. Germline V gene lookup returns CDR1 DFQATT and CDR2 SNEGSKA (reference sequence). The CDR3 region has the DNA TGCAGTGCTAGTCTACAGGGCTACGAGCAGTACTTC. Amino acid sequence: CSASLQGYEQYF.

This clonotype has a count of ten or more. V gene TRBV10-3 combines with J gene TRBJ2-7, with 10 bases aligning to TRBD2. V lost 1 base and J lost 3; bases outside the gene matches: 12. The CDR3 consists of 18 residues. Germline CDR1 is ENHRY and CDR2 is SYGVKD. The CDR3 DNA follows: TGTGCCATCAGTGAGTTTTTTGGGTGGACTAGCGGATACTACGAGCAGTACTTC. Amino acid sequence: CAISEFFGWTSGYYEQYF.

The chain has TRBV20-1 and TRBJ2-3, with TRBD1 matching over 8 bases. Germline CDR1 reads DFQATT; CDR2 reads SNEGSKA (reference sequence). The ends lost 1 base at V and 3 bases at J; junction bases unmatched: 3. CDR3 length: 14 amino acids. CDR3 sequence (DNA): TGCAGTGCTAGAGGGACAGGGTGGACAGATACGCAGTATTTT. Its protein is CSARGTGWTDTQYF.

The chain links TRBV12-3 or TRBV12-4 to TRBJ2-1; 7 positions match TRBD2. This CDR3 contains 16 residues. With V trimmed by 3 bases and J by 7 bases, 12 bases remained unmatched. The CDR3 DNA reads TGTGCCAGCAGTTTCGACCGGGGGGATTACAGGAATGAGCAGTTCTTC. Residues: CASSFDRGDYRNEQFF.

In this sample, this clonotype turned up many times. The chain has TRBV6-5 and TRBJ2-1; possibly TRBD2 for D (5 bases). Germline V gene lookup returns CDR1 MNHEY and CDR2 SVGAGI. The CDR3 length is 14 residues. V lost 2 bases, J lost 8 bases, and 13 bases lay in between. The CDR3, as DNA: TGTGCCAGCAGTTACCTTCTAGGAGGTTATGAGCAGTTCTTC. This encodes CASSYLLGGYEQFF.